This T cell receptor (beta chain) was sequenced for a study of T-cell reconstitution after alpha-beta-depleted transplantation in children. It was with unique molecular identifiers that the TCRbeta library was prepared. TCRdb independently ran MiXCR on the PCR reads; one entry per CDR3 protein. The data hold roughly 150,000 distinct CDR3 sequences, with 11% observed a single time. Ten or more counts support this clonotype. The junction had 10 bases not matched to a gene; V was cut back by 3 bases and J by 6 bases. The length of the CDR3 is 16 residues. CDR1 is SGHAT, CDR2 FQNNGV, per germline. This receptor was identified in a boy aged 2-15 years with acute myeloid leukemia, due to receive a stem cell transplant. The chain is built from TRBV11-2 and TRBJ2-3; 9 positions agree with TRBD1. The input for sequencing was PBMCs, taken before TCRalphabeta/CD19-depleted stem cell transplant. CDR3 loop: CASSFSLDRGEDTQYF. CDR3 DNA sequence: TGTGCCAGCAGCTTCTCTCTGGACAGGGGAGAGGATACGCAGTATTTT.